The clone carrying this T cell receptor (beta chain) showed up just once. Its antigen remains unidentified. These data are taken from a study of cytomegalovirus exposure and HLA in healthy donors. The study's findings and limits: Trimming of TCR beta V- and J-genes showed a link, identified in a later analysis, to a missense DCLRE1C variant.

Healthy bone marrow donors supplied every sample. Use of 60 Vbeta and 13 Jbeta primers characterized the PCR. TCRdb keeps only in-frame clones here, not all; method: immunoSEQ multiplex PCR. The sample includes about 120,000 clones, roughly 80% of them seen just once. CDR1 and CDR2 from the germline V gene are SGDLS and YYNGEE. V was trimmed by 4 bases and J by 0 bases, leaving 23 bases between them. The CDR3 consists of 19 residues. The sequence was collected from a man between 25 and 39 years old in good health and CMV-seropositive. Sequencing was carried out using PBMCs. The chain couples TRBV9 to TRBJ2-4; maybe TRBD1 (5 bases). CDR3: CASSPRGWETRVAKNIQYF. DNA for the CDR3: TGTGCCAGCAGCCCTAGGGGCTGGGAAACTCGAGTAGCCAAAAACATTCAGTACTTC.